Listed below are T cell receptor beta chains from one sample, sequenced in a study of OX40 agonist ivuxolimab in advanced cancers. Libraries were prepared by immunoSEQ multiplex PCR; TCRdb keeps only in-frame clonotypes and omits some of them. The sample has about 99,000 clones, 95% to 96% seen once. The source was CD4+ or CD8+ T cells sorted from blood, collected in a trial of the OX40 agonist ivuxolimab. All receptors derive from an adult with an advanced solid tumor such as melanoma, head and neck, liver or kidney cancer. The CDR3 runs from the conserved cysteine through the conserved F or W. The D gene is left open where the match is weak. For some rows the clone size is stated as once, few or many, or as a class when expanded; others skip it.

NA	TRBV15	NA	TRBJ2-3	CATSRDRTSTDTQYF	TGTGCCACCAGCAGAGATCGGACTAGCACAGATACGCAGTATTTT
NA	TRBV6-5	NA	TRBJ2-3	CASKKGQGRLNTQYF	TGTGCCAGCAAAAAGGGGCAGGGGCGTTTAAATACGCAGTATTTT
NA	TRBV7-8	NA	TRBJ2-2	CASSLTNTGELFF	TGTGCCAGCAGCTTAACCAACACCGGGGAGCTGTTTTTT
NA	TRBV4-1	NA	TRBJ2-7	CASSQGYPGPSYEQYF	TGCGCCAGCAGCCAAGGTTATCCAGGGCCCTCCTACGAGCAGTACTTC
NA	TRBV21-1	NA	TRBJ1-3	CASSSSGGSGNTIYF	TGTGCCAGCAGCAGCTCGGGGGGCTCTGGAAACACCATATATTTT
NA	TRBV30	NA	TRBJ1-1	CAWSPLENTEAFF	TGTGCCTGGAGCCCCCTTGAGAACACTGAAGCTTTCTTT
NA	TRBV19	TRBD1	TRBJ1-1	CASSSWGGQGGTEAFF	TGTGCCAGTAGTAGTTGGGGGGGACAGGGAGGCACTGAAGCTTTCTTT
NA	TRBV15	NA	TRBJ2-7	CATSRAVDSYEQYF	TGTGCCACCAGCAGAGCCGTTGACTCCTACGAGCAGTACTTC
NA	TRBV6-1	TRBD2	TRBJ2-7	CASSSEGLGYEQYF	TGTGCCAGCAGTTCGGAAGGACTAGGCTACGAGCAGTACTTC
once	TRBV28	NA	TRBJ2-3	CATIPSGDLDTQYF	TGTGCCACCATCCCCAGTGGAGACCTAGATACGCAGTATTTT
NA	TRBV28	NA	TRBJ1-4	CASSFSRPGGDEKLFF	TGTGCCAGCAGTTTTAGCCGGCCGGGGGGAGATGAAAAACTGTTTTTT
NA	TRBV4-1	TRBD2	TRBJ2-7	CASSQEGLAGSSYEQYF	TGCGCCAGCAGCCAAGAAGGACTAGCGGGGAGCTCCTACGAGCAGTACTTC
once	TRBV4-3	TRBD1	TRBJ2-3	CASSHGGQEKDTQYF	TGCGCCAGCAGCCACGGCGGACAGGAGAAAGATACGCAGTATTTT
once	TRBV7-9	TRBD2	TRBJ2-5	CASSQAGLETQYF	TGTGCCAGCAGCCAAGCGGGACTAGAGACCCAGTACTTC
NA	TRBV7-2	NA	TRBJ2-2	CASSLLNTGELFF	TGTGCCAGCAGCTTACTTAACACCGGGGAGCTGTTTTTT
NA	TRBV19	TRBD1	TRBJ1-3	CASSTNQGAAGNTIYF	TGTGCCAGTAGTACTAATCAGGGGGCGGCTGGAAACACCATATATTTT
NA	TRBV27	NA	TRBJ2-7	CASSPDTLYEQYF	TGTGCCAGCAGCCCGGACACCCTTTACGAGCAGTACTTC
NA	TRBV6-5	NA	TRBJ2-7	CASSYFSNYEQYF	TGTGCCAGCAGTTATTTTTCCAACTACGAGCAGTACTTC
NA	TRBV23-1	NA	TRBJ1-5	CASSLSHFNQPQHF	TGCGCCAGCAGTTTGTCACACTTTAATCAGCCCCAGCATTTT
NA	TRBV15	NA	TRBJ2-1	CATSSYRAGGDEQFF	TGTGCCACCAGCTCATATAGAGCCGGAGGGGATGAGCAGTTCTTC
NA	TRBV19	TRBD2	TRBJ2-1	CASSIDRGREAYNEQFF	TGTGCCAGTAGTATAGATCGCGGGCGGGAGGCCTACAATGAGCAGTTCTTC
NA	TRBV7-2	NA	TRBJ2-3	CASSSSGWGDTQYF	TGTGCCAGCAGCTCCTCCGGATGGGGGGATACGCAGTATTTT
NA	TRBV6-5	NA	TRBJ1-5	CASSPLGGGHQPQHF	TGTGCCAGCAGCCCCCTGGGGGGCGGACATCAGCCCCAGCATTTT
NA	TRBV5-6	NA	TRBJ2-7	CASSLVVASEQYF	TGTGCCAGCAGCTTGGTAGTAGCAAGCGAGCAGTACTTC
NA	TRBV7-9	TRBD2	TRBJ2-1	CASSTPVSGSSYNEQFF	TGTGCCAGCAGCACCCCAGTTAGCGGGAGCTCCTACAATGAGCAGTTCTTC
NA	TRBV18	NA	TRBJ1-1	CASSPGIEGKWTEAFF	TGTGCCAGCTCACCAGGGATTGAGGGGAAGTGGACTGAAGCTTTCTTT
NA	TRBV27	NA	TRBJ2-5	CASSLSGRREETQYF	TGTGCCAGCAGCCTGTCGGGACGGAGGGAAGAGACCCAGTACTTC
once	TRBV19	NA	TRBJ2-6	CASNPGANVLTF	TGTGCCAGTAACCCAGGGGCCAACGTCCTGACTTTC
NA	TRBV28	TRBD1	TRBJ1-1	CASSRDSGGMNTEAFF	TGTGCCAGCAGTCGGGACAGCGGAGGCATGAACACTGAAGCTTTCTTT
NA	TRBV5-6	NA	TRBJ2-1	CASSLGPMDEQFF	TGTGCCAGCAGCTTGGGGCCAATGGATGAGCAGTTCTTC
NA	TRBV15	NA	TRBJ2-3	CATSRGEVITDTQYF	TGTGCCACCAGCAGAGGCGAGGTTATCACAGATACGCAGTATTTT
NA	TRBV9	NA	TRBJ2-3	CASSVEVQTDTQYF	TGTGCCAGCAGCGTAGAGGTCCAAACAGATACGCAGTATTTT
NA	TRBV7-9	NA	TRBJ1-2	CASSSGQLNGYTF	TGTGCCAGCAGCTCCGGACAGCTAAATGGCTACACCTTC
NA	TRBV6-5	NA	TRBJ2-3	CASSYSGAPPDTQYF	TGTGCCAGCAGTTACTCAGGGGCGCCCCCAGATACGCAGTATTTT
NA	TRBV2	TRBD2	TRBJ2-3	CASSEGSGASTDTQYF	TGTGCCAGCAGTGAGGGTAGCGGGGCTAGCACAGATACGCAGTATTTT